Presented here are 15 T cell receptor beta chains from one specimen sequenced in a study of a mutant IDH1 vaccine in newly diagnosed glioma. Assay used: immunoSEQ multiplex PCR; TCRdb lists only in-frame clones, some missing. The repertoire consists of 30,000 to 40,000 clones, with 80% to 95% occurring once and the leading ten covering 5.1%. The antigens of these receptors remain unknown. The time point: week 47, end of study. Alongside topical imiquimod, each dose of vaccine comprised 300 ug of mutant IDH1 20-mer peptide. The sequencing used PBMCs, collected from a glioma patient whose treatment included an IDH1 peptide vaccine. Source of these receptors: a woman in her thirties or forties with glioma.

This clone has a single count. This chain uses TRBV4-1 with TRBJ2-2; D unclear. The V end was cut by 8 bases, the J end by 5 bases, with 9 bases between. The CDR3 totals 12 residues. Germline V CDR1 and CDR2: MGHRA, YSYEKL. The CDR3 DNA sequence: TGCGCCAGCGGCCTGGGGACCGGGGAGCTGTTTTTT. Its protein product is CASGLGTGELFF.

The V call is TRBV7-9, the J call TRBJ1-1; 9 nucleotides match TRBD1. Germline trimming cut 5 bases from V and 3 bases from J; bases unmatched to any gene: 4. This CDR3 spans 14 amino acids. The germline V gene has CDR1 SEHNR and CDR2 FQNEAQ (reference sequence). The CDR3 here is CASSLTGGYTEAFF. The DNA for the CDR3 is TGTGCCAGCAGCCTCACAGGGGGCTACACTGAAGCTTTCTTT.

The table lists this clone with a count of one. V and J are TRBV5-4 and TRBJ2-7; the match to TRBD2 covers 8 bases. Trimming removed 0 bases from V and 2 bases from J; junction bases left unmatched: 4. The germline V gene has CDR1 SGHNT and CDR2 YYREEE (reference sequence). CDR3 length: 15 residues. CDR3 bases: TGTGCCAGCAGCTTGGCCGCAGCGGGAGCCTACGAGCAGTACTTC. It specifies CASSLAAAGAYEQYF.

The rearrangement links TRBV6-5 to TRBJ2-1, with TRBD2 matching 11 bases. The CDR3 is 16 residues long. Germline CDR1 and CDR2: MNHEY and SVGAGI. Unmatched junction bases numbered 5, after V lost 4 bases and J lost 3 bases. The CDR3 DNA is TGTGCCAGCAGTTCGGGGACTAGCGGAAACTACAATGAGCAGTTCTTC. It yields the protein CASSSGTSGNYNEQFF.

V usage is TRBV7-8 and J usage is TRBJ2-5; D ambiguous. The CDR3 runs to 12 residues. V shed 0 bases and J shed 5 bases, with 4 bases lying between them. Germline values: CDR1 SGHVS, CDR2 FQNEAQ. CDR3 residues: CASSLAAETQYF. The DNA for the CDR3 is TGTGCCAGCAGCTTAGCGGCTGAGACCCAGTACTTC.

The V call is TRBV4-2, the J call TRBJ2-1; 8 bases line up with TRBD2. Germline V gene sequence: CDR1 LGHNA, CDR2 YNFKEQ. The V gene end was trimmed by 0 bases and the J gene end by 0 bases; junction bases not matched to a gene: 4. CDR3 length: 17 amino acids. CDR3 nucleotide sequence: TGTGCCAGCAGCCAAGAGCCGGGGGGGAGCTCCTACAATGAGCAGTTCTTC. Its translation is CASSQEPGGSSYNEQFF.

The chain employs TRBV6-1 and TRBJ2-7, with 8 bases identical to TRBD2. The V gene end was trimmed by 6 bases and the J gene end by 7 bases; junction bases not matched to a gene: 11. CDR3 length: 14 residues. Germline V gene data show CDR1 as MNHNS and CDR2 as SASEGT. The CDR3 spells CASRVGGAGVEQYF. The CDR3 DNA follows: TGTGCCAGCAGAGTCGGGGGGGCGGGAGTTGAGCAGTACTTC.

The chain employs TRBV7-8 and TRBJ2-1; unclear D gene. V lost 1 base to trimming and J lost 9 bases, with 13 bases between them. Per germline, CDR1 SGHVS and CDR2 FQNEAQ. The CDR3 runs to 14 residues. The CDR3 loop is CASSLEVRWAEQFF. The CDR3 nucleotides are TGTGCCAGCAGCTTAGAAGTTAGGTGGGCTGAGCAGTTCTTC.

CDR3 in amino acids: CASSLPGTGGTEAFF. The CDR3 nucleotides are TGTGCCAGCAGCCTCCCCGGGACAGGAGGGACTGAAGCTTTCTTT. The chain combines TRBV5-8 with TRBJ1-1; 8 bases match TRBD1. Germline CDR1 is SGHTS and CDR2 is YDEGEE. This CDR3 has 15 amino acids. V was clipped by 4 bases and J by 5 bases; unmatched bases: 10.

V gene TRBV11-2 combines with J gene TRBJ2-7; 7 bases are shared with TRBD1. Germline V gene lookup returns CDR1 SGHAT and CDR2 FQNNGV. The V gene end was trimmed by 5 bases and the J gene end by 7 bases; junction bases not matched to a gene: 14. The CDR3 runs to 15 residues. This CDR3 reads CASSQWDSLPPEQYF. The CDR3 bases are TGTGCCAGCAGCCAATGGGACAGTCTTCCTCCGGAGCAGTACTTC.

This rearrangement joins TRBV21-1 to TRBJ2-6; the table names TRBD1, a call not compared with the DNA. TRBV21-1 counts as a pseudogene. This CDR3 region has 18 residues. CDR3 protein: CASSKAGTELSGANVLTF. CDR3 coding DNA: TGTGCCAGCAGCAAAGCTGGGACAGAACTCTCTGGGGCCAACGTCCTGACTTTC.

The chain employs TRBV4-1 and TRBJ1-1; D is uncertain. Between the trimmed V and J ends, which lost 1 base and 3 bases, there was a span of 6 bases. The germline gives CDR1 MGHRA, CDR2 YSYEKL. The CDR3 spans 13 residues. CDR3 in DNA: TGCGCCAGCAGCCAAGCCCAGTACACTGAAGCTTTCTTT. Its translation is CASSQAQYTEAFF.

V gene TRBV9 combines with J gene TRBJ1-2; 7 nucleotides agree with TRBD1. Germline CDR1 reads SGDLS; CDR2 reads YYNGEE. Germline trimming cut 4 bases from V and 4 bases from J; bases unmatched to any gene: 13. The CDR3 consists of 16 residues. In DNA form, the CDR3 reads TGTGCCAGCAGCCGAGAGACAGGGCAAGGTTCCTATGGCTACACCTTC. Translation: CASSRETGQGSYGYTF.

In DNA, the CDR3 is TGCGCCAGCAGTCCTAACCGGGACTCAGCGAACACCGGGGAGCTGTTTTTT. It specifies CASSPNRDSANTGELFF. The chain links TRBV5-1 to TRBJ2-2; D might be TRBD2 (6 bases). Trimming shortened V by 5 bases and J by 0 bases, and 17 bases separated the two germline ends. The CDR3 loop spans 17 amino acids. Germline CDR1 reads SGHRS; CDR2 reads YFSETQ.

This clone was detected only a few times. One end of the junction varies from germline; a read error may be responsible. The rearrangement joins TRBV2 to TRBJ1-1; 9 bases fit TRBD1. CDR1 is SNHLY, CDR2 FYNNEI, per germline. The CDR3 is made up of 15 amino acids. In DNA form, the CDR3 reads TGTGCCAGCAGAGAAGGACAGGGGATTTATACTGAAGCTTTCTTT. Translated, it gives CASREGQGIYTEAFF.